Below, 21 T cell receptor beta chains from the same sample are listed, as sequenced in a study of blood T cell repertoires in COVID-19. Libraries were prepared by immunoSEQ multiplex PCR; TCRdb keeps only in-frame clonotypes and omits some of them. The data hold under 85,000 clones, with approximately 80% observed a single time. Sequenced input: peripheral blood. The receptors come from a man aged 30-40 years with COVID-19, enrolled during active disease.

V usage is TRBV6-2 or TRBV6-3 and J usage is TRBJ2-1; D is undetermined. Germline V lookup: CDR1 MNHEY, CDR2 SVGEGT. The CDR3 runs to 13 residues. V was cut by 2 bases and J by 7 bases, with 9 bases left in between. CDR3 protein: CASSYGWANEQFF. In nucleotides, the CDR3 is TGTGCCAGCAGTTACGGATGGGCTAATGAGCAGTTCTTC.

The chain joins TRBV6-6 to TRBJ1-2, with a tentative D call TRBD1 (6 bases). The CDR3 has 13 amino acids. The V end lost 6 bases, the J end lost 0 bases, and 8 bases lay between the germline ends. The germline gives CDR1 MNHNY, CDR2 SVGAGI (reference sequence). CDR3 protein: CASRDSTNYGYTF. The CDR3 DNA sequence: TGTGCCAGCAGGGACAGCACTAACTATGGCTACACCTTC.

The J gene is TRBJ2-3, the V gene TRBV27; weak D call: TRBD2 (6 bases). Per germline, CDR1 MNHEY and CDR2 SMNVEV (reference sequence). With 8 bases removed from V and 1 base from J, the gap between germline ends came to 10 bases. The CDR3 extends over 13 amino acids. The CDR3 coding sequence is TGTGCCAGCGGGGACTCTGGCACAGATACGCAGTATTTT. Its translation: CASGDSGTDTQYF.

The chain links TRBV9 to TRBJ2-5; TRBD2 matches at 7 bases. Germline loops: CDR1 SGDLS, CDR2 YYNGEE. CDR3 length: 13 amino acids. V shed 4 bases, J shed 2 bases, and the junction held 2 bases outside the gene matches. CDR3 bases: TGTGCCAGCAGCCTGGGAGGGCAAGAGACCCAGTACTTC. This gives the protein CASSLGGQETQYF.

The chain joins TRBV3-1 (or the pseudogene TRBV3-2) to TRBJ2-3, with 9 bases fitting TRBD2. Trimming removed 1 base from V and 1 base from J; junction bases left unmatched: 12. Germline V lookup: CDR1 LGHDT, CDR2 YNNKEL (reference sequence). CDR3 length: 19 residues. CDR3 residues: CASSQVLAGATLGTDTQYF. In nucleotides, the CDR3 is TGTGCCAGCAGCCAAGTTTTAGCGGGAGCTACCCTGGGCACAGATACGCAGTATTTT.

The chain employs TRBV4-1 and TRBJ1-5; D is perhaps TRBD1 (6 bases). From germline, CDR1 is MGHRA and CDR2 YSYEKL. CDR3 length: 14 amino acids. V shed 8 bases and J shed 1 base, with 12 bases lying between them. The CDR3 region is CASGGSLSNQPQHF. CDR3 DNA sequence: TGCGCCAGCGGGGGCAGTCTGAGCAATCAGCCCCAGCATTTT.

There are a few counts of this clone. V usage is TRBV30 and J usage is TRBJ1-6; 8 positions match TRBD1. CDR1 GTSNPN and CDR2 SVGIG come from the germline V gene (reference sequence). V dropped 0 bases and J dropped 7; count of bases not matched to a gene: 5. CDR3 size: 15 residues. The CDR3 loop is CAWSVLDRVNSPLHF. The DNA of the CDR3 is TGTGCCTGGAGTGTATTGGACAGGGTCAATTCACCCCTCCACTTT.

The rearrangement links TRBV9 to TRBJ2-5; possibly TRBD2 for D (6 bases). Looked up from germline, CDR1 is SGDLS and CDR2 is YYNGEE. V was shortened by 0 bases and J by 9 bases, with 12 bases between the two germline ends. The CDR3 spans 13 residues. CDR3 amino acids: CASSVGGGSPQYF. DNA of the CDR3: TGTGCCAGCAGCGTAGGTGGAGGGTCCCCCCAGTACTTC.

The rearrangement joins TRBV24-1 to TRBJ2-1, with TRBD2 identical over 9 bases. The CDR3 is made up of 16 amino acids. Germline V lookup: CDR1 KGHDR, CDR2 SFDVKD. With 0 bases clipped from V and 2 bases from J, the junction kept 1 base outside the gene matches. DNA of the CDR3: TGTGCCACCAGTGATTTGGCTAGCGGGGCCTACAATGAGCAGTTCTTC. Translation gives CATSDLASGAYNEQFF.

The chain employs TRBV19 and TRBJ2-7, with D possibly being TRBD1 (5 bases). Germline-derived CDR1 and CDR2 are LNHDA and SQIVND (reference sequence). V was pared by 2 bases and J by 2 bases, with 10 bases between. The CDR3 has 14 residues. CDR3 loop: CASSIRGLPYEQYF. DNA of the CDR3: TGTGCCAGTAGTATAAGGGGCCTCCCCTACGAGCAGTACTTC.

The V gene is TRBV4-3, the J gene TRBJ2-2, with TRBD1 matching over 9 bases. There are 15 residues in the CDR3. The germline V gene encodes CDR1 LGHNA and CDR2 YSLEER. The J segment lost 5 bases and the V segment lost 3 bases, leaving 4 bases of the junction unmatched. The DNA for the CDR3 is TGCGCCAGCAGCCACCGACAGGGGGGTACCGGGGAGCTGTTTTTT. Translated, it gives CASSHRQGGTGELFF.

The chain links TRBV7-2 to TRBJ2-7; tentatively, D is TRBD1 (6 bases). The ends were cut back, 6 bases at V and 2 bases at J, with 17 bases in the middle. Looked up from germline, CDR1 is SGHTA and CDR2 is FQGNSA. The length of the CDR3 is 15 residues. The CDR3 DNA reads as TGTGCCAGCAGTCTCGCAGCAGGGGCAACCTACGAGCAGTACTTC. Amino acid sequence: CASSLAAGATYEQYF.

The CDR3 DNA reads as TGTGCCAGCAGCCATCACCCTGGGACAGCCAACTCTGGAAACACCATATATTTT. As protein: CASSHHPGTANSGNTIYF. The rearrangement joins TRBV11-2 to TRBJ1-3, with 7 positions matching TRBD1. Germline loops: CDR1 SGHAT, CDR2 FQNNGV. The CDR3 covers 18 residues. J was trimmed by 0 bases and V by 5 bases; bases with no gene match: 13.

V gene TRBV24-1 combines with J gene TRBJ1-2; D might be TRBD1 (6 bases). CDR3 size: 12 residues. The V gene's germline CDR1 is KGHDR and CDR2 SFDVKD. The CDR3: CAVVAGALRYTF. CDR3 DNA: TGTGCTGTTGTCGCGGGGGCGTTACGCTACACCTTC.

The rearrangement links TRBV4-1 to TRBJ2-7, with D possibly TRBD2 on 5 matching bases. The CDR3 covers 16 residues. The germline CDR1 and CDR2 sequences are MGHRA and YSYEKL. The germline V and J ends were trimmed by 0 bases and 2 bases, with 14 bases remaining between them. The CDR3 DNA follows: TGCGCCAGCAGCCAAGATGAGGGCGGCGTGACCTACGAGCAGTACTTC. Its translation: CASSQDEGGVTYEQYF.

This rearrangement joins TRBV28 to TRBJ2-1, with D uncertain. CDR1 and CDR2 from the germline V gene are MDHEN and SYDVKM. CDR3 size: 12 residues. Trimming took 6 bases from V and 12 from J, leaving 15 bases between them. CDR3 bases: TGTGCCAGCAGCACACCTAGTGTGGGGCAGTTCTTC. Translated, it gives CASSTPSVGQFF. Supplemented by reference TRBV28 and TRBJ2-1, the full variable domain reads DVKVTQSSRYLVKRTGEKVFLECVQDMDHENMFWYRQDPGLGLRLIYFSYDVKMKEKGDIPEGYSVSREKKERFSLILESASTNQTSMYLCASSTPSVGQFFGPGTRLTVL.

The chain links TRBV28 to TRBJ2-3; TRBD2 aligns across 8 bases. The CDR3 has 17 residues. The germline V gene encodes CDR1 MDHEN and CDR2 SYDVKM. Trimming at V came to 1 base and at J to 1 base, leaving 7 bases not matched to a gene. The CDR3, as DNA: TGTGCCAGCAGTTTATCGTGGACTAGCATACGCACAGATACGCAGTATTTT. Its protein is CASSLSWTSIRTDTQYF.

This clone was seen only once. The CDR3 sequence is CASSQARDRGQFF. CDR3 nucleotide sequence: TGCGCCAGCAGCCAAGCCCGGGACAGGGGCCAGTTCTTC. This sequence joins TRBV4-3 and TRBJ2-1, with 10 bases matching TRBD1. CDR1 is LGHNA and CDR2 is YSLEER in the germline V gene. The CDR3 consists of 13 residues. The trim removed 1 base at V and 13 bases at J, leaving 4 bases unmatched.

The chain has TRBV21-1 and TRBJ1-1; the table's D call TRBD1 went unverified against the DNA. TRBV21-1 is noted as a pseudogene. The CDR3 length is 15 residues. Written as DNA, the CDR3 is TGTGCCAGCAGCAAGCGTAAGGGGATGAACACTGAAGCTTTCTTT. It codes for CASSKRKGMNTEAFF.

The genes are TRBV9 and TRBJ2-3; 10 positions match TRBD2. This CDR3 has 14 residues. V lost 3 bases to trimming and J lost 15 bases; unmatched junction nucleotides: 13. Per the germline V gene, CDR1 is SGDLS and CDR2 is YYNGEE. CDR3 residues: CASSALGLAAQPYF. The CDR3 DNA is TGTGCCAGCAGCGCCCTCGGACTAGCGGCACAACCTTATTTT.

This chain links TRBV3-1 (or the pseudogene TRBV3-2) with TRBJ2-4, with a possible D match to TRBD2 (6 bases). Germline CDR1 reads LGHDT; CDR2 reads YNNKEL (reference sequence). This CDR3 has 17 amino acids. V gave up 2 bases and J gave up 2 bases, with 16 bases separating them. The CDR3 is CASSQSAHGGTKNIQYF. CDR3 in DNA: TGTGCCAGCAGCCAATCTGCGCATGGGGGGACCAAAAACATTCAGTACTTC.